This TCR beta chain is from a study of CD8 T cell repertoires and HIV-1 epitope variants. Study findings and constraints: Four or five clonotypes recognized Nef KF9, one HW9, none TAALDMSHF.

The CDR3 runs 17 residues. Looked up from germline, CDR1 is SGHTA and CDR2 is FQGNSA. Trimming took 1 base from V and 5 from J; bases not matched to a gene: 7. A note on this clone: Its specificity is not known.

Only in-frame clones appear in the TCRdb table, and some are missing; sequencing was by immunoSEQ multiplex PCR. This repertoire shows some 100,000 clones, roughly 81% found once; its top ten account for more than 25%. The chain is built from TRBV7-2 and TRBJ2-1, with 11 bases lining up with TRBD2. The receptor comes from a male donor with HIV. The sequenced material came from uncultured baseline CD8+ T cells from peripheral blood mononuclear cells (PBMCs). CDR3 sequence reads: CASSLVSRLAGNNEQFF. CDR3 nucleotide sequence: TGTGCCAGCAGCTTAGTATCCAGACTAGCGGGGAACAATGAGCAGTTCTTC.